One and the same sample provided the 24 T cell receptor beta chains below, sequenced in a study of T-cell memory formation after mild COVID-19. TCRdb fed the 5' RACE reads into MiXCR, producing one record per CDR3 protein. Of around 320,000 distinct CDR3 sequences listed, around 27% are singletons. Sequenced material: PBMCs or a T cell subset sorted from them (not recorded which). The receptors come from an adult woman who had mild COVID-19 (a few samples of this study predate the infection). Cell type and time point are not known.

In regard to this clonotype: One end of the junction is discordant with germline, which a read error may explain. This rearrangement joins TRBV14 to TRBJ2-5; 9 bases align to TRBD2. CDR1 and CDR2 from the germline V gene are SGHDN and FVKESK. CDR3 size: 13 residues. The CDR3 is CASSMLAGKKTDF. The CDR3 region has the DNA TGTGCCAGCAGCATGCTAGCGGGAAAAAAGACGGACTTC.

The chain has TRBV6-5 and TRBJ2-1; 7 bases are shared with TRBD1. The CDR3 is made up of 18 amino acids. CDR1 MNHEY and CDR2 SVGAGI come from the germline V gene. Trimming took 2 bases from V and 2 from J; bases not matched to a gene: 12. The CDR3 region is CASSYGYWRGGPYNEQFF. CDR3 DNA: TGTGCCAGCAGTTACGGGTATTGGCGAGGGGGCCCCTACAATGAGCAGTTCTTC.

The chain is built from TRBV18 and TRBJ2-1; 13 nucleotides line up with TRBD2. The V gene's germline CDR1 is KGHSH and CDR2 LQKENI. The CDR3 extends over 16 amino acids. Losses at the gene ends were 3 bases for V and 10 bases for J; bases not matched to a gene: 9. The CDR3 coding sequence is TGTGCCAGCTCACCCGAACTAGCGGGGGGGTCTGGGGAGCAGTTCTTC. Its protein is CASSPELAGGSGEQFF. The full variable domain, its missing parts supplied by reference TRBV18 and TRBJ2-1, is NAGVMQNPRHLVRRRGQEARLRCSPMKGHSHVYWYRQLPEEGLKFMVYLQKENIIDESGMPKERFSAEFPKEGPSILRIQQVVRGDSAAYFCASSPELAGGSGEQFFGPGTRLTVL.

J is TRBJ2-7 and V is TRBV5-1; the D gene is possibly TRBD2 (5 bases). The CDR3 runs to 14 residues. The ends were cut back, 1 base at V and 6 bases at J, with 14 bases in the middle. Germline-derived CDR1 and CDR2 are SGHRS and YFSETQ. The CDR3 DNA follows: TGCGCCAGCAGCTTGTCCCTCGGGGTCTCCGAGCAGTACTTC. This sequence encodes CASSLSLGVSEQYF. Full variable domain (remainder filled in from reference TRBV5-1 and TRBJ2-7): KAGVTQTPRYLIKTRGQQVTLSCSPISGHRSVSWYQQTPGQGLQFLFEYFSETQRNKGNFPGRFSGRQFSNSRSEMNVSTLELGDSALYLCASSLSLGVSEQYFGPGTRLTVT.

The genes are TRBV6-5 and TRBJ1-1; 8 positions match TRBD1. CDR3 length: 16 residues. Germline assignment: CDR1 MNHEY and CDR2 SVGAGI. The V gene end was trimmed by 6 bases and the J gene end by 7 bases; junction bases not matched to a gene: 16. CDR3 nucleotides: TGTGCCAGCAGCCCTCTGTCCCTAGGACAGGGAGTTGAAGCTTTCTTT. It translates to CASSPLSLGQGVEAFF.

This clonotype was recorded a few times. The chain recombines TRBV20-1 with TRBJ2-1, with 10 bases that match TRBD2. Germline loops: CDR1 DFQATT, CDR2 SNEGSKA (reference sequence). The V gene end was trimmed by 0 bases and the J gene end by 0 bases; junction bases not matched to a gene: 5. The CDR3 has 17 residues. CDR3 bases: TGCAGTGCTAGAGAGGGACTAGCGTCCTTCTCCTACAATGAGCAGTTCTTC. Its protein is CSAREGLASFSYNEQFF.

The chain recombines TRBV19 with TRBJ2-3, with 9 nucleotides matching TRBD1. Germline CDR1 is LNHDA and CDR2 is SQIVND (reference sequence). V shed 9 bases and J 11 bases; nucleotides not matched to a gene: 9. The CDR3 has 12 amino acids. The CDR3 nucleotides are TGTGCCAGCGGACAGGGGATTCGTGGGCAGTATTTT. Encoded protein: CASGQGIRGQYF.

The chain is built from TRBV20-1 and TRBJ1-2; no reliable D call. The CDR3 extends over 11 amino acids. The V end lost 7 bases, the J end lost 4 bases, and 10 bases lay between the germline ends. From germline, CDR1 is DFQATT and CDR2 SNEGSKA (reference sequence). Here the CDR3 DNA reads TGCAGTGTCCTCCCCCTCTATGGCTACACCTTC. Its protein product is CSVLPLYGYTF.

CDR3 protein: CSASRGYTQYF. CDR3 DNA sequence: TGCAGTGCTAGTCGCGGCTATACGCAGTATTTT. The rearrangement uses TRBV20-1 and TRBJ2-3; D call uncertain. The length of the CDR3 is 11 residues. V dropped 3 bases and J dropped 7 bases, with 8 bases sitting between them. Germline V gene sequence: CDR1 DFQATT, CDR2 SNEGSKA (reference sequence).

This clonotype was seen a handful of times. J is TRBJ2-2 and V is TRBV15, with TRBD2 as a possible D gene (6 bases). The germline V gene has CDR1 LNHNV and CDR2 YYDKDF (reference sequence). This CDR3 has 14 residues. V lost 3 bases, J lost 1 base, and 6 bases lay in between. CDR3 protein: CATSREGNTGELFF. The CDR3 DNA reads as TGTGCCACCAGCAGGGAGGGGAACACCGGGGAGCTGTTTTTT.

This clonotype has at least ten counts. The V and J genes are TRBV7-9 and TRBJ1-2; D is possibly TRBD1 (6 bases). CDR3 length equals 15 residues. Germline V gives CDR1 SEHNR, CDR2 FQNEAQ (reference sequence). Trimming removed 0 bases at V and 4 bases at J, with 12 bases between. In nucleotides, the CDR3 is TGTGCCAGCAGCTTAGCCGGGGCAGGGGCCTATGGCTACACCTTC. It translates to CASSLAGAGAYGYTF.

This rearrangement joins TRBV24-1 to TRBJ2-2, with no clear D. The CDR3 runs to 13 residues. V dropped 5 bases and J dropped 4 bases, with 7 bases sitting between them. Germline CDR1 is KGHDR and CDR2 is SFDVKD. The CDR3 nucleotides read TGTGCCACCAGTGTTTCTGGCACCGGGGAGCTGTTTTTT. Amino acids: CATSVSGTGELFF.

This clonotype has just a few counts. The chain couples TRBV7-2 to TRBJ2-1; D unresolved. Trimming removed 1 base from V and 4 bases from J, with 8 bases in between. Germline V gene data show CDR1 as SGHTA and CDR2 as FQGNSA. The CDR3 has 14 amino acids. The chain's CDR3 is CASSLGPNYNEQFF. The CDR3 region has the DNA TGTGCCAGCAGCTTAGGGCCCAATTACAATGAGCAGTTCTTC.

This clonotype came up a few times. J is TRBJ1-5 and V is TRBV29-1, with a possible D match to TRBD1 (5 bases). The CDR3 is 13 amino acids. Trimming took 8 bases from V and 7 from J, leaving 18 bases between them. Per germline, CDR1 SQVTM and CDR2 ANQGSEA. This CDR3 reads CSSGAGGDQPQHF. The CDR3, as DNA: TGCAGCTCCGGGGCGGGGGGGGACCAGCCCCAGCATTTT.

The CDR3 region has the DNA TGCAGCGTTGAGGAGGGTAACTATGGCTACACCTTC. Its protein is CSVEEGNYGYTF. The chain recombines TRBV29-1 with TRBJ1-2; no clear D. The V end lost 3 bases, the J end lost 1 base, and 6 bases lay between the germline ends. The CDR3 runs to 12 residues. Germline CDR1 reads SQVTM; CDR2 reads ANQGSEA.

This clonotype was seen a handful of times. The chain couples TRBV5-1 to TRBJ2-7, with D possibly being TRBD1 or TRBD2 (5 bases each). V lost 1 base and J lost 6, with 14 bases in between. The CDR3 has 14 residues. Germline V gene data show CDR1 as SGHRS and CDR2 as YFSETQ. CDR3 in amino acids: CASSLSSGTVEQYF. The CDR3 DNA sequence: TGCGCCAGCAGCTTGTCTTCAGGGACCGTCGAGCAGTACTTC.

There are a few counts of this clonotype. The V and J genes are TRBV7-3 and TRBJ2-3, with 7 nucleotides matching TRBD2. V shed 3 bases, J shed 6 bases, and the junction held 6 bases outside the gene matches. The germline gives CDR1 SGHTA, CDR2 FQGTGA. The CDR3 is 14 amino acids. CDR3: CASSFLGGSDTQYF. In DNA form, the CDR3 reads TGTGCCAGCAGCTTCCTGGGGGGGAGTGATACGCAGTATTTT.

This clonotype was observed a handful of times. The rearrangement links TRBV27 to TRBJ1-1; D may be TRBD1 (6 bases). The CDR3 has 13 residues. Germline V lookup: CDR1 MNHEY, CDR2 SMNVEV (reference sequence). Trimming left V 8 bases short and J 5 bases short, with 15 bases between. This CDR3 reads CASSGQLSTEAFF. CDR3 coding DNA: TGTGCCAGCTCGGGACAACTCTCGACTGAAGCTTTCTTT.

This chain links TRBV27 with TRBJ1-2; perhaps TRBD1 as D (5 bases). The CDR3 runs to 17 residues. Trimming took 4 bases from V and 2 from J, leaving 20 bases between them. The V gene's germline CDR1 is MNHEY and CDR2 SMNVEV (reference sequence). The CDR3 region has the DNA TGTGCCAGCAGTTCGGCCCAGGGTCGACGGGAAAACTATGGCTACACCTTC. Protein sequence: CASSSAQGRRENYGYTF.

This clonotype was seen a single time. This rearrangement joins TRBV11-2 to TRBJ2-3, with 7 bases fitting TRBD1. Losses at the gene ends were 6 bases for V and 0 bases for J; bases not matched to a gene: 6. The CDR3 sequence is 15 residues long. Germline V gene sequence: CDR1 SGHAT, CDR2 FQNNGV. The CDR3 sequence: CASSDRASSTDTQYF. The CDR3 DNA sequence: TGTGCCAGCAGTGACAGGGCTTCAAGCACAGATACGCAGTATTTT. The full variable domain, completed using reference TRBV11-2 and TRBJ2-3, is EAGVAQSPRYKIIEKRQSVAFWCNPISGHATLYWYQQILGQGPKLLIQFQNNGVVDDSQLPKDRFSAERLKGVDSTLKIQPAKLEDSAVYLCASSDRASSTDTQYFGPGTRLTVL.

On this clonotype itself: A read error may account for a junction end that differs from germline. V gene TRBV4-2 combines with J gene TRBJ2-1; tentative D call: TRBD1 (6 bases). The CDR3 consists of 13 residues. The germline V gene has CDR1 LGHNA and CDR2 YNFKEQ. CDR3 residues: CASRARGDNEKFF. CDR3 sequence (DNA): TGTGCCAGCAGGGCTCGAGGGGACAATGAGAAGTTCTTC.

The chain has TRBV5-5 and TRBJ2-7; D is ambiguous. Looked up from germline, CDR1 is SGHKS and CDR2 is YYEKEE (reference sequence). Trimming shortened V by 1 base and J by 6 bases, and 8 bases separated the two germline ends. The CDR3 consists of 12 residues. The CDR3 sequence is CASSLQWGEQYF. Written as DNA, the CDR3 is TGTGCCAGCAGCTTGCAGTGGGGCGAGCAGTACTTC. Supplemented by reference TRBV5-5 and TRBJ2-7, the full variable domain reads DAGVTQSPTHLIKTRGQQVTLRCSPISGHKSVSWYQQVLGQGPQFIFQYYEKEERGRGNFPDRFSARQFPNYSSELNVNALLLGDSALYLCASSLQWGEQYFGPGTRLTVT.

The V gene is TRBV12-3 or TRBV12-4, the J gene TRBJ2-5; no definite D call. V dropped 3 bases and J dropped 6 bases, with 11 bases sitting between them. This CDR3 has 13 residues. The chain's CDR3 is CASSLMRQQTQYF. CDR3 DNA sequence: TGTGCCAGCAGTTTGATGCGACAACAGACCCAGTACTTC.

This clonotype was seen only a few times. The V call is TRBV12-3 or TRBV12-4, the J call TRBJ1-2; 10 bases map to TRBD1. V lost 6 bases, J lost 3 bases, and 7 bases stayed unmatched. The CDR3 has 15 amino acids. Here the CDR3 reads CASSPTGGNYYGYTF. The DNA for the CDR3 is TGTGCCAGCAGCCCGACAGGGGGCAACTACTATGGCTACACCTTC.